One and the same sample provided the 20 T cell receptor beta chains below, sequenced in a study of response to subunit inactivated influenza vaccine. MiXCR, run by TCRdb on the RT-PCR reads, gives a single entry per CDR3 protein. The sample includes approximately 500,000 distinct CDR3 sequences, approximately 12% of them seen just once. Material: PBMCs from blood, obtained 40 to 50 days after vaccination. The receptors here all came from a man between 50 and 59 years old who received an inactivated influenza vaccine.

The sample holds a few counts of this clonotype. The chain is built from TRBV7-2 and TRBJ1-1; D may be TRBD1 (5 bases). Trimming removed 0 bases at V and 0 bases at J, with 11 bases between. This CDR3 has 16 amino acids. Germline CDR1 is SGHTA and CDR2 is FQGNSA. The CDR3 loop is CASSLALTAMNTEAFF. CDR3 nucleotide sequence: TGTGCCAGCAGCTTAGCTCTGACAGCCATGAACACTGAAGCTTTCTTT. Combining the CDR3 with reference TRBV7-2 and TRBJ1-1 gives the whole variable domain GAGVSQSPSNKVTEKGKDVELRCDPISGHTALYWYRQSLGQGLEFLIYFQGNSAPDKSGLPSDRFSAERTGGSVSTLTIQRTQQEDSAVYLCASSLALTAMNTEAFFGQGTRLTVV.

As to this clonotype: With a much larger clone just one base away, this may be a read error. The J gene is TRBJ2-7, the V gene TRBV10-3; D is unclear. The V gene lost 4 bases and the J gene lost 6 bases, with 13 bases spanning the gap. Germline V gene data show CDR1 as ENHRY and CDR2 as SYGVKD. The CDR3 consists of 13 residues. DNA of the CDR3: TGTGCCATCAGTGCGGGCCGGAGTGTCGAGCAGTACTTC. Encoded protein: CAISAGRSVEQYF.

This clonotype was recorded at least ten times. The chain has TRBV5-1 and TRBJ2-3; D ambiguous. Between the trimmed V and J ends, which lost 0 bases and 0 bases, there was a span of 8 bases. The CDR3 spans 15 residues. Germline-derived CDR1 and CDR2 are SGHRS and YFSETQ. CDR3 sequence: CASSLVGRSTDTQYF. The CDR3 DNA reads as TGCGCCAGCAGCTTGGTGGGCAGAAGCACAGATACGCAGTATTTT.

The V gene is TRBV5-1, the J gene TRBJ2-1; TRBD1 aligns across 7 bases. J was trimmed by 2 bases and V by 6 bases; bases with no gene match: 5. Germline V gives CDR1 SGHRS, CDR2 YFSETQ. The CDR3 has 14 amino acids. As DNA, the CDR3 is TGCGCCAGCATGGGACAGACCGCCTACAATGAGCAGTTCTTC. Translating it yields CASMGQTAYNEQFF.

The J gene is TRBJ2-7, the V gene TRBV27; 7 positions agree with TRBD2. The germline V gene has CDR1 MNHEY and CDR2 SMNVEV (reference sequence). The CDR3 extends over 15 amino acids. Trimming took 6 bases from V and 2 from J; bases not matched to a gene: 10. CDR3 DNA: TGTGCCAGCAGGCCTCCGGGACTAAAACCCTACGAGCAGTACTTC. Translated, it gives CASRPPGLKPYEQYF.

The rearrangement uses TRBV7-2 and TRBJ1-5; D unresolved. The V gene lost 1 base and the J gene lost 0 bases, with 10 bases spanning the gap. The germline CDR1 and CDR2 sequences are SGHTA and FQGNSA. This CDR3 is built from 16 residues. This chain's CDR3 is CASSLGPRGSNQPQHF. The CDR3, as DNA: TGTGCCAGCAGCTTAGGACCCCGGGGTAGCAATCAGCCCCAGCATTTT.

This sequence joins TRBV7-9 and TRBJ1-1; no definite D call. The CDR3 extends over 12 amino acids. Trimming stripped 5 bases from V and 5 bases from J, with 9 bases between. Per germline, CDR1 SEHNR and CDR2 FQNEAQ (reference sequence). The CDR3 coding sequence is TGTGCCAGCAGCCAGCAGGTTACTGAAGCTTTCTTT. It translates to CASSQQVTEAFF.

The chain couples TRBV28 to TRBJ2-5; no reliable D call. The germline V gene encodes CDR1 MDHEN and CDR2 SYDVKM. Trimming removed 6 bases at V and 4 bases at J, with 18 bases between. This CDR3 contains 15 residues. The CDR3 sequence is CASRGTYRSRETQYF. The CDR3 DNA reads TGTGCCAGCAGGGGAACGTATCGGTCGCGAGAGACCCAGTACTTC.

A few counts support this clonotype. This sequence joins TRBV20-1 and TRBJ1-2; 7 bases are shared with TRBD1. V lost 2 bases to trimming and J lost 3 bases; unmatched junction nucleotides: 0. CDR1 and CDR2 from the germline V gene are DFQATT and SNEGSKA (reference sequence). CDR3 length: 12 residues. CDR3 nucleotides: TGCAGTGCTAGACAGGGGGACTATGGCTACACCTTC. It encodes CSARQGDYGYTF.

The count of this clonotype is one. CDR3 DNA: TGTGCCAGCAGCTTGTCGGGCCTACTTTCCTACGAGCAGTACTTC. It is translated as CASSLSGLLSYEQYF. V and J are TRBV5-5 and TRBJ2-7; D gene ambiguous. The CDR3 has 15 amino acids. CDR1 SGHKS and CDR2 YYEKEE come from the germline V gene (reference sequence). V was trimmed by 1 base and J by 1 base, leaving 12 bases between them.

The chain couples TRBV6-2 or TRBV6-3 to TRBJ2-3, with 9 bases aligning to TRBD2. Germline V gene data show CDR1 as MNHEY and CDR2 as SVGEGT. The trim removed 7 bases at V and 2 bases at J, leaving 7 bases unmatched. The CDR3 is 15 residues long. The CDR3 here is CASTKAGGYTDTQYF. The CDR3 DNA follows: TGTGCCAGCACTAAAGCGGGGGGATACACAGATACGCAGTATTTT.

The chain recombines TRBV18 with TRBJ2-5; 7 nucleotides line up with TRBD1. Germline V lookup: CDR1 KGHSH, CDR2 LQKENI. Germline trimming cut 4 bases from V and 2 bases from J; bases unmatched to any gene: 10. The CDR3 runs to 16 residues. CDR3 nucleotide sequence: TGTGCCAGCTCACGCGAGACACACAGGGGTCAAGAGACCCAGTACTTC. This translates into CASSRETHRGQETQYF.

CDR3 DNA sequence: TGTGCCTGGAGTGTAGTTAAGGTACCCAATGAGCAGTTCTTC. It encodes CAWSVVKVPNEQFF. The chain employs TRBV30 and TRBJ2-1, with unresolved D. The germline V gene encodes CDR1 GTSNPN and CDR2 SVGIG (reference sequence). There are 14 residues in the CDR3. V lost 0 bases and J lost 6, with 12 bases in between.

At least ten counts were recorded for this clonotype. The CDR3 spells CSVGDGQETQYF. DNA for the CDR3: TGCAGCGTTGGGGACGGGCAAGAGACCCAGTACTTC. The V gene is TRBV29-1, the J gene TRBJ2-5; perhaps D is TRBD1 or TRBD2 (5 bases each). V was shortened by 4 bases and J by 2 bases, with 8 bases between the two germline ends. In germline, CDR1 is SQVTM, CDR2 ANQGSEA. The CDR3 has 12 amino acids.

In its sample, this clonotype was seen a few times. The rearrangement uses TRBV18 and TRBJ2-5; 11 bases are a match to TRBD2. The CDR3 spans 17 residues. V was clipped by 4 bases and J by 3 bases; unmatched bases: 10. Germline V gives CDR1 KGHSH, CDR2 LQKENI. CDR3 bases: TGTGCCAGCTCACGATCACTAGCGGGAGAGAGAGAAGAGACCCAGTACTTC. Translated: CASSRSLAGEREETQYF.

The table lists this clonotype with a few counts. This chain joins TRBV29-1 and TRBJ2-5; 7 bases are shared with TRBD1. This CDR3 comprises 12 residues. Germline CDR1 is SQVTM and CDR2 is ANQGSEA. Germline trimming cut 5 bases from V and 3 bases from J; bases unmatched to any gene: 3. The CDR3 sequence is CSVHTGEETQYF. CDR3 DNA: TGCAGCGTTCACACAGGGGAAGAGACCCAGTACTTC.

The sample holds a few counts of this clonotype. This chain links TRBV2 with TRBJ2-7; possibly TRBD1 for D (7 bases). Trimming stripped 3 bases from V and 6 bases from J, with 21 bases between. The germline gives CDR1 SNHLY, CDR2 FYNNEI. CDR3 size: 16 residues. DNA of the CDR3: TGTGCCAGCAGTGATAGTCCAGGAGACAGGGACTCCGAGCAGTACTTC. Translating gives CASSDSPGDRDSEQYF. Full variable domain (missing parts from reference TRBV2 and TRBJ2-7): EPEVTQTPSHQVTQMGQEVILRCVPISNHLYFYWYRQILGQKVEFLVSFYNNEISEKSEIFDDQFSVERPDGSNFTLKIRSTKLEDSAMYFCASSDSPGDRDSEQYFGPGTRLTVT.

V and J are TRBV12-3 or TRBV12-4 and TRBJ2-1; 7 bases line up with TRBD2. V shed 4 bases, J shed 10 bases, and the junction held 4 bases outside the gene matches. CDR3 length: 12 residues. The CDR3 region has the DNA TGTGCCAGCAGTTCGGGGGGTTGGGAGCAGTTCTTC. This translates into CASSSGGWEQFF.

This clonotype was seen a few times. The V and J genes are TRBV13 and TRBJ2-1, with D unresolved. The germline V gene has CDR1 PRHDT and CDR2 FYEKMQ (reference sequence). The CDR3 spans 16 residues. Trimming removed 5 bases at V and 5 bases at J, with 19 bases between. In nucleotides, the CDR3 is TGTGCCAGCAGCGAACGGACCCTCAACACACACAATGAGCAGTTCTTC. The encoded protein is CASSERTLNTHNEQFF.

This clonotype has more than one count but fewer than ten. V and J are TRBV6-2 or TRBV6-3 and TRBJ2-4; D is uncertain. V lost 5 bases to trimming and J lost 1 base, with 12 bases between them. The CDR3 runs to 15 residues. Germline V CDR1 and CDR2: MNHEY, SVGEGT. CDR3 sequence reads: CASSVFGEAKNIQYF. DNA for the CDR3: TGTGCCAGCAGTGTTTTCGGTGAGGCCAAAAACATTCAGTACTTC.